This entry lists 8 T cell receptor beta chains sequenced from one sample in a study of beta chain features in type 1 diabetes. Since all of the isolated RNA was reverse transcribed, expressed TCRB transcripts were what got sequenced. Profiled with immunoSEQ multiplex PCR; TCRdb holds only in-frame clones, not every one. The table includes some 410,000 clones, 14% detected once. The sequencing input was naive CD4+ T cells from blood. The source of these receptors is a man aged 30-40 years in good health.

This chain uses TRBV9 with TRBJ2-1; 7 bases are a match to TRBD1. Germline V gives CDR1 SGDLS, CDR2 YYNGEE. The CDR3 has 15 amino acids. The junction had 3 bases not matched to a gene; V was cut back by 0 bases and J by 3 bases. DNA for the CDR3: TGTGCCAGCAGCGTAGAACAGGGGAACTACAATGAGCAGTTCTTC. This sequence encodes CASSVEQGNYNEQFF.

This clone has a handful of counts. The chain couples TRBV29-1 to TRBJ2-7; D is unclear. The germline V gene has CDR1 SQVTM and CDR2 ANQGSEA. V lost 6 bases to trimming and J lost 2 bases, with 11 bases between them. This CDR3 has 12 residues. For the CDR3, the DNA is TGCAGCGTAAGGACGGCAGCCTACGAGCAGTACGTC. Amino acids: CSVRTAAYEQYV.

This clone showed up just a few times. The CDR3, as DNA: TGTGCCAGCTCACCATTAGCAGGGGGCGACGAGCAGTACGTC. Residues: CASSPLAGGDEQYV. The chain is built from TRBV18 and TRBJ2-7, with 8 bases that match TRBD1. CDR1 is KGHSH, CDR2 LQKENI, per germline. The trim removed 2 bases at V and 5 bases at J, leaving 5 bases unmatched. The CDR3 is 14 amino acids.

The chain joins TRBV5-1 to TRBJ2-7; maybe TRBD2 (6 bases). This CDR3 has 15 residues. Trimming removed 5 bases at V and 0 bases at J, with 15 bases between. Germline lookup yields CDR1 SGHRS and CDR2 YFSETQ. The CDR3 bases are TGCGCCAGCAGTCCCCCGGGACTGCGCTCCTACGAGCAGTACTTC. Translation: CASSPPGLRSYEQYF.

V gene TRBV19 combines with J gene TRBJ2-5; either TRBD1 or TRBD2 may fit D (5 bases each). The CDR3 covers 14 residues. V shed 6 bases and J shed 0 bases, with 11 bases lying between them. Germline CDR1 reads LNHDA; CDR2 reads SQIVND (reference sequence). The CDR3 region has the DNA TGTGCCAGTAGCCTCGGGGCGTACCAAGAGACCCAGTACTTC. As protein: CASSLGAYQETQYF.

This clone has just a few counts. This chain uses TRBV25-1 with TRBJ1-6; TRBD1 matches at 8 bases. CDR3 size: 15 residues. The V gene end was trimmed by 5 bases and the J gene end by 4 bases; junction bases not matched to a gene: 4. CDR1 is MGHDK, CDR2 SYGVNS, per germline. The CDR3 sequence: CASSSRTGYNSPLHF. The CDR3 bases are TGTGCCAGCAGTTCTCGGACAGGGTATAATTCACCCCTCCACTTT.

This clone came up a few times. CDR3 amino acids: CASSRTSGLKFF. CDR3 DNA sequence: TGTGCCAGCAGTCGGACTAGCGGGTTGAAGTTCTTC. The chain has TRBV2 and TRBJ2-1; TRBD2 aligns across 11 bases. The CDR3 sequence is 12 residues long. The V gene end was trimmed by 5 bases and the J gene end by 14 bases; junction bases not matched to a gene: 5. Germline V CDR1 and CDR2: SNHLY, FYNNEI.

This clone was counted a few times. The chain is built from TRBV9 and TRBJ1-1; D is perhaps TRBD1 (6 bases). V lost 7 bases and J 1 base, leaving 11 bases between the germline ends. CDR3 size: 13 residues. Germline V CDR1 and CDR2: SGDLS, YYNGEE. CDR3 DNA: TGTGCCAGCCGCGGGGGCGGGAACACTGAAGCTTTCTTT. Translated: CASRGGGNTEAFF.